Here is one TCR beta chain with its context. The data are from a study of cytomegalovirus exposure and HLA in healthy donors. This CDR3 region has 15 residues. Trimming removed 5 bases from V and 9 bases from J; junction bases left unmatched: 10. Germline V CDR1 and CDR2: SGHTA, FQGNSA. The study ran its PCR with 60 Vbeta and 13 Jbeta primers. Data came from immunoSEQ multiplex PCR; TCRdb stores just in-frame clones and leaves some out. The table shows some 97,000 clones, with around 74% occurring only once. V and J are TRBV7-2 and TRBJ1-6; 7 bases are a match to TRBD1. This TCR was sampled from a male donor in good health and CMV-seropositive. Sample: PBMCs. CDR3 coding DNA: TGTGCCAGCAGCCCCCGCAGACAGGGCGGTTCACCCCTCCACTTT. Translating it yields CASSPRRQGGSPLHF.